The source of this T cell receptor beta chain is a study of beta chain features in type 1 diabetes. This clone has more than one count but fewer than ten. The entirety of the isolated RNA underwent reverse transcription, so expressed TCRB transcripts were sequenced. Assay: immunoSEQ multiplex PCR; the TCRdb copy retains only in-frame clones and omits some. Counted here are about 620,000 clones, 15% occurring once; the ten biggest clones make up 0.07% to 0.095%. The TCR originated in a man aged 18 to 29 in good health. Sequencing was carried out using naive CD4+ T cells from blood.

The CDR3 DNA follows: TGTGCCAGCAGCCCCATTGGGGGTGGCTACACCTTC. Translating gives CASSPIGGGYTF. The V call is TRBV9, the J call TRBJ1-2, with D possibly TRBD1 on 5 matching bases. Germline CDR1 SGDLS, CDR2 YYNGEE. The CDR3 extends over 12 amino acids. Between the trimmed V and J ends, which lost 4 bases and 7 bases, there was a span of 11 bases.